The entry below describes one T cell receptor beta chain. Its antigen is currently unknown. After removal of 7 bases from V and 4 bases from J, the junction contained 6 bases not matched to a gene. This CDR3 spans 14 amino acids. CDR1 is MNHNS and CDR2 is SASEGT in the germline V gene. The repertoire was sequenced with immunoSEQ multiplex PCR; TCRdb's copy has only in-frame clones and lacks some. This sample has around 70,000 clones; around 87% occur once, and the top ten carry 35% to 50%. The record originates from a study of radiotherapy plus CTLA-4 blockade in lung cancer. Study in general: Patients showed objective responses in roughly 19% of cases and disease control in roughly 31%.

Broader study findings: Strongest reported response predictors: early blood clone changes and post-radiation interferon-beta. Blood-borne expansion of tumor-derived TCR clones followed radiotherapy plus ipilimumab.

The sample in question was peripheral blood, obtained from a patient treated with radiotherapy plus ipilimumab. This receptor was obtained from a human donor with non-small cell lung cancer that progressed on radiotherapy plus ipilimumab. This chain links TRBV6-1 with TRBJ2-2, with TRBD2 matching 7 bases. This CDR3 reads CASNPGGLTGELFF. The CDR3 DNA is TGTGCCAGCAACCCGGGGGGTCTCACCGGGGAGCTGTTTTTT.